This T cell receptor (beta chain) was recovered during a study of Tregs in tolerant kidney transplant recipients (dated by TCRdb to about 2019). Concerning the study at large: TCRbeta sequencing was used in the study to identify donor-specific regulatory T cells before combined kidney and bone marrow transplantation, and the identified cells were then tracked after transplant. In 3 healthy controls, several methods of expanding Tregs specific for an allogeneic donor were compared by TCRbeta repertoire sequencing. Results and caveats for the whole study, not just this receptor: Expanding Tregs with activated donor B cells appeared to identify the most biologically relevant and donor-specific TCRbeta repertoire. Although technical replication error seemed to be minimal, the question of biological reproducibility was not addressed directly. The study was constrained by small patient numbers, and validation of the findings is required in larger populations and under other immunosuppression protocols.

CDR1 and CDR2, per the germline V gene, are MGHDK and SYGVNS. The junction shows trimming of 8 bases on V and 2 bases on J, and the gene matches do not reach 4 bases of it. From the cysteine up to the phenylalanine, the CDR3 has a length of 13 residues. The only DNA kept is the CDR3, 39 bases in frame from the first base. For TCRbeta CDR3 sequencing, genomic DNA was extracted from sorted cells using the QIAGEN DNeasy Blood and Tissue Kit. High-throughput TCRbeta CDR3 sequencing was carried out commercially through immunoSEQ, with PCR amplification with bias correction and internal controls included. In the source study's methods: Unique productive TCRbeta sequences were defined by CDR3 nucleotide sequence when primers matched and otherwise by CDR3 amino acid sequence together with Vbeta and Jbeta genes. To correct sorting error, sequences shared between sorted populations at a frequency ratio of 2:1 or less were removed; the rest were assigned to the higher population. Donor-reactive sequences were defined as at least 5-fold expanded in CFSE-low cells versus unstimulated cells, with frequency of at least 0.01% in CFSE-low cells. Jensen-Shannon divergence calculated on the top 100 TCRbeta sequences ranked by frequency was used to measure repertoire divergence. When a sample had multiple sequencing runs, each run was corrected for sorting error separately and the runs were then pooled. TCRdb obtained this table from immuneACCESS and retained in-frame rearrangements with V and J assigned. These tables miss some clones; where compared with another copy, unresolved V genes account for less than half of the shortfall, and the remainder is unexplained. The DNA was the basis for D and trimming; V, J and clone size are from that table. A total of 46,000 or so clones appear in this sample, about 90% of them only once. The ten top clones hold 0.55% to 0.75% of the sample.

Thawed PBMCs were FACS-sorted into unstimulated Tregs (CD4+CD25+CD127-), CD4+ non-Tregs (CD4+CD25-), CD4 cells and CD8 cells. Thawed PBMCs were rested overnight at 37 degrees C with around 210 IU/ml IL-2 before Treg sorting. Healthy control blood was obtained either as purchased buffy coats or from healthy volunteers. Healthy control blood was processed to PBMCs with a Ficoll density gradient and then cryopreserved, whereas patient PBMCs were collected both before and after transplant. Regarding this clone: No cognate antigen has been identified for it. Base qualities are not at hand, and no much larger clone is one base apart.

Sequencing was carried out using Tregs from blood. The chain is assembled from TRBV25-1 and TRBJ2-7; 9 bases in the middle match TRBD2. The sequence derives from a human donor in good health. In nucleotide form, the sequence is TGTGCCAGCGGGACTAGCCAAACCTACGAGCAGTACTTC. Translation gives CASGTSQTYEQYF.